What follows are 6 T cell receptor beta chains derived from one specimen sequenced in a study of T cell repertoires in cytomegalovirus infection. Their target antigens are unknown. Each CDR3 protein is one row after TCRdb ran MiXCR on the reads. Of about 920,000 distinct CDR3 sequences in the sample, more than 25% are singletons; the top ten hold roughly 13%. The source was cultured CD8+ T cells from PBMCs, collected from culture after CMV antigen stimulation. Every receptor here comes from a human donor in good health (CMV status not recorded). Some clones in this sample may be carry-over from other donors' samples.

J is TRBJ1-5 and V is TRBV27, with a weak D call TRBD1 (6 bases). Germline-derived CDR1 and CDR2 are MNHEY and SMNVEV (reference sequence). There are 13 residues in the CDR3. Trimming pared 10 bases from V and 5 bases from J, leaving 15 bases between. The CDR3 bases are TGTGCCACCGCTTTGGGGGGCGATCAGCCCCAGCATTTT. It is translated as CATALGGDQPQHF.

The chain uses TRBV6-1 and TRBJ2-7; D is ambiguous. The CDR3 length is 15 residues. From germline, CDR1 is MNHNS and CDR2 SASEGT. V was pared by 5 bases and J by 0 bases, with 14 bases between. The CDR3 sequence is CASSPPLLYSYEQYF. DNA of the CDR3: TGTGCCAGCAGTCCACCACTCCTATACTCCTACGAGCAGTACTTC.

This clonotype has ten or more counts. The CDR3 coding sequence is TGTGCCAGCAGCTCCCTCGGGACGGGGAACACCGGGGAGCTGTTTTTT. Its protein product is CASSSLGTGNTGELFF. The chain couples TRBV7-2 to TRBJ2-2; D is tentatively TRBD1 or TRBD2 (5 bases each). The CDR3 has 16 residues. Trimming pared 4 bases from V and 1 base from J, leaving 13 bases between. Germline assignment: CDR1 SGHTA and CDR2 FQGNSA. Full variable domain (missing parts from reference TRBV7-2 and TRBJ2-2): GAGVSQSPSNKVTEKGKDVELRCDPISGHTALYWYRQSLGQGLEFLIYFQGNSAPDKSGLPSDRFSAERTGGSVSTLTIQRTQQEDSAVYLCASSSLGTGNTGELFFGEGSRLTVL.

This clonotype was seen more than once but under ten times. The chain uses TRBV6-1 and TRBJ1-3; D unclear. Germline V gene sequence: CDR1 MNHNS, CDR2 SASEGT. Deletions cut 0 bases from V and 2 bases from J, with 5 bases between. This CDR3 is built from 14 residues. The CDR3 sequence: CASSEATTGNTIYF. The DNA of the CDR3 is TGTGCCAGCAGTGAAGCAACAACTGGAAACACCATATATTTT.

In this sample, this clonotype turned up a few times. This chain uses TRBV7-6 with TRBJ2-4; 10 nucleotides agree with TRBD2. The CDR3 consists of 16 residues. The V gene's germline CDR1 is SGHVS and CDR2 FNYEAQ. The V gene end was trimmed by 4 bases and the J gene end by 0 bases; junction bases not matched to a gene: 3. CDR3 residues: CASSSSSGGAKNIQYF. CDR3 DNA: TGTGCCAGCAGCTCCTCTAGCGGGGGAGCCAAAAACATTCAGTACTTC.

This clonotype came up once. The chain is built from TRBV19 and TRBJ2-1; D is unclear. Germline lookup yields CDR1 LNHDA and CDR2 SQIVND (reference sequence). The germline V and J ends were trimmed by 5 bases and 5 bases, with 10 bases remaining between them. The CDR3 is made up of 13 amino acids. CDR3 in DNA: TGTGCCAGTAGTCCTCACATCAACAATGAGCAGTTCTTC. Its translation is CASSPHINNEQFF.